The subject of this entry is one T cell receptor (beta chain). The record originates from a study of shared clonotypes between healthy human individuals. The table came from immunoSEQ multiplex PCR; TCRdb's copy has only in-frame clones and leaves some out. In the table there are millions of clones, 85% to 95% of which are singletons. From germline, CDR1 is SGHTA and CDR2 FQGNSA. V was pared by 2 bases and J by 0 bases, with 11 bases between. The CDR3 covers 15 residues. The sample consisted of naive CD4+ T cells sorted from blood. Subset: CD45RA+ positively selected. V is TRBV7-2 and J is TRBJ2-7; TRBD2 might be the D (6 bases). This clonotype was obtained from a young man in good health. The CDR3 here is CASSLRRGSSYEQYF. The CDR3, as DNA: TGTGCCAGCAGCTTACGACGGGGGAGCTCCTACGAGCAGTACTTC.